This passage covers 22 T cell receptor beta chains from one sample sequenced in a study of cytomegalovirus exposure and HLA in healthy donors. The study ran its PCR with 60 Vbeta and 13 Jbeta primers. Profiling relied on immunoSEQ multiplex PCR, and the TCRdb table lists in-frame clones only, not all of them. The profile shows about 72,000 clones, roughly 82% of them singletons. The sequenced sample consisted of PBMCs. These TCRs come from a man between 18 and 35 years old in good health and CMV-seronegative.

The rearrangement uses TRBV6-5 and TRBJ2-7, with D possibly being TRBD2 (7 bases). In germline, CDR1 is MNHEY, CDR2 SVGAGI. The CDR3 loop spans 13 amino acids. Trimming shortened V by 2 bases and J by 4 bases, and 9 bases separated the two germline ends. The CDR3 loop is CASSYRGGYEQYF. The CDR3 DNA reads TGTGCCAGCAGTTACAGGGGGGGTTACGAGCAGTACTTC.

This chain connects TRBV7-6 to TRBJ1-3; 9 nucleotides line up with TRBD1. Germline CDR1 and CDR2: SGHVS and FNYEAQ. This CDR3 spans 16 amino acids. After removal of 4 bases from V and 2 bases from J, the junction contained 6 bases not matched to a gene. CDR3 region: CASSSFRDRAGNTIYF. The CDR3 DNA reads TGTGCCAGCAGCTCGTTCCGGGACAGGGCTGGAAACACCATATATTTT.

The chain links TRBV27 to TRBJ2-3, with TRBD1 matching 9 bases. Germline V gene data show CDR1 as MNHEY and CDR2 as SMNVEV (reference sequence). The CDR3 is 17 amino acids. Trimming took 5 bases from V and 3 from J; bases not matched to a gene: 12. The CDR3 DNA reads TGTGCCAGCAGTCCAACTCGGATGACAGGGGGGACAGATACGCAGTATTTT. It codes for CASSPTRMTGGTDTQYF.

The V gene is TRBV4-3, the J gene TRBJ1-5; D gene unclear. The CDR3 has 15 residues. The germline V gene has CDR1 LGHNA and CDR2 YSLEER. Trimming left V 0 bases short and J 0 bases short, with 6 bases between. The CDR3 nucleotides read TGCGCCAGCAGCCAAGATGCGGATAGCAATCAGCCCCAGCATTTT. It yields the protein CASSQDADSNQPQHF.

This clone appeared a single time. CDR3 nucleotides: TGTGCCAGCAGTTATAATGGGGGCGCAACTAATGAAAAACTGTTTTTT. Residues: CASSYNGGATNEKLFF. This sequence joins TRBV6-5 and TRBJ1-4; D possibly corresponds to TRBD1 (6 bases). Trimming stripped 3 bases from V and 0 bases from J, with 11 bases between. The CDR3 totals 16 residues. CDR1 MNHEY and CDR2 SVGAGI come from the germline V gene.

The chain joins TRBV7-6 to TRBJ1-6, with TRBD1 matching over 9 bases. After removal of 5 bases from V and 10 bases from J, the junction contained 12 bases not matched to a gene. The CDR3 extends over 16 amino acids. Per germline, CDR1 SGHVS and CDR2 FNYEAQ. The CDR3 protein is CASSLQQGAVGSPLHF. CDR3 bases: TGTGCCAGCAGCCTTCAACAGGGGGCGGTTGGATCACCCCTCCACTTT.

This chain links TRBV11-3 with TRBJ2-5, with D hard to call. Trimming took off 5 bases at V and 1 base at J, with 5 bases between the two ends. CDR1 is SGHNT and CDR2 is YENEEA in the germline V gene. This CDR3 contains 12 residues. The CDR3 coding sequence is TGTGCCAGCAGCCCTCGCCAAGAGACCCAGTACTTC. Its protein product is CASSPRQETQYF. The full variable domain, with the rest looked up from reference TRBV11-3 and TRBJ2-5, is EAGVVQSPRYKIIEKKQPVAFWCNPISGHNTLYWYLQNLGQGPELLIRYENEEAVDDSQLPKDRFSAERLKGVDSTLKIQPAELGDSAVYLCASSPRQETQYFGPGTRLLVL.

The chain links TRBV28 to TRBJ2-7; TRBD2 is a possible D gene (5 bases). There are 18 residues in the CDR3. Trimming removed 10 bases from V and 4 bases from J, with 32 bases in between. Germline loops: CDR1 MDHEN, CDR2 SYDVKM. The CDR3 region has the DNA TGTGCCACCCCACGGCACTTACATGATCGGCCCTCGGGGTACGAGCAGTACTTC. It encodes CATPRHLHDRPSGYEQYF.

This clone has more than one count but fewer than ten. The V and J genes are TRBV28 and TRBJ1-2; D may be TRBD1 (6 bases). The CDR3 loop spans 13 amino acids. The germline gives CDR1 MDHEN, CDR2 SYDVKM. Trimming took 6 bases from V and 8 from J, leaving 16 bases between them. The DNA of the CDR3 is TGTGCCAGCAGGTTACAGGGTGAAGGGGGCTACACCTTC. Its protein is CASRLQGEGGYTF.

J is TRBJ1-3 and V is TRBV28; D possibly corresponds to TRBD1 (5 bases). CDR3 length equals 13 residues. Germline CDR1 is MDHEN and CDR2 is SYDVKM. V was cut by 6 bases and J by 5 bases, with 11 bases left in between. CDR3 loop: CASSRGGRNTIYF. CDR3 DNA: TGTGCCAGCAGCCGGGGGGGTAGAAACACCATATATTTT.

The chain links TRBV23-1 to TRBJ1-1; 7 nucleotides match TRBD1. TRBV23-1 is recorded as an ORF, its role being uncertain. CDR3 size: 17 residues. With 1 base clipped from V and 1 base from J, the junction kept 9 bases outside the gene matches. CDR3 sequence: CASSQLTGLDENTEAFF. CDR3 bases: TGCGCCAGCAGTCAATTGACAGGGCTTGATGAGAACACTGAAGCTTTCTTT.

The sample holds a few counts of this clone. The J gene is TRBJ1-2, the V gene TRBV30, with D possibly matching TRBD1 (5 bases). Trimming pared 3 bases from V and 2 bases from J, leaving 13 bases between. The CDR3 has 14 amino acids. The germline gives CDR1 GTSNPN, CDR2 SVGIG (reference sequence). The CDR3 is CAWSPGLINYGYTF. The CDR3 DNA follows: TGTGCCTGGAGCCCGGGACTCATAAACTATGGCTACACCTTC.

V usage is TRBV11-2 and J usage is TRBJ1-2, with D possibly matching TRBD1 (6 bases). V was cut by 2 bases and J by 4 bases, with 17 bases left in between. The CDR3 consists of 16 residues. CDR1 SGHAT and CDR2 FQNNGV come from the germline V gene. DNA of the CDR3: TGTGCCAGCAGCTTAAGGGCGGGGGCGAGAGCCTATGGCTACACCTTC. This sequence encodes CASSLRAGARAYGYTF.

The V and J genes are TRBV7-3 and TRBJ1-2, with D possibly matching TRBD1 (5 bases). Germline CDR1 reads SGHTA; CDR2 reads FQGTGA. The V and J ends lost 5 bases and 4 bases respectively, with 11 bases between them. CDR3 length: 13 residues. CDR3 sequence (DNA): TGTGCCAGCAGCCCAGGGCTTACCTATGGCTACACCTTC. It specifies CASSPGLTYGYTF.

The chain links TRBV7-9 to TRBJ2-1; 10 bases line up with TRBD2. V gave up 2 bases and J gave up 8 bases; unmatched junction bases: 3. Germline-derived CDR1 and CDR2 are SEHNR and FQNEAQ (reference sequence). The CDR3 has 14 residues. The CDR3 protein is CASSLTSGDDEQFF. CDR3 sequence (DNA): TGTGCCAGCAGCTTAACTAGCGGGGACGATGAGCAGTTCTTC. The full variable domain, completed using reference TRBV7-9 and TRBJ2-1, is DTGVSQNPRHKITKRGQNVTFRCDPISEHNRLYWYRQTLGQGPEFLTYFQNEAQLEKSRLLSDRFSAERPKGSFSTLEIQRTEQGDSAMYLCASSLTSGDDEQFFGPGTRLTVL.

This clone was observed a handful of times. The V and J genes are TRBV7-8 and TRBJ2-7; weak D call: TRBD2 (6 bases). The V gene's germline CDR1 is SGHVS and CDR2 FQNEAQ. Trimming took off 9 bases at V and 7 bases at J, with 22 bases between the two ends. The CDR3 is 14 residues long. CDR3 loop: CARTTSWLEGEQYF. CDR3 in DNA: TGTGCCAGGACCACTAGCTGGCTAGAAGGGGAGCAGTACTTC.

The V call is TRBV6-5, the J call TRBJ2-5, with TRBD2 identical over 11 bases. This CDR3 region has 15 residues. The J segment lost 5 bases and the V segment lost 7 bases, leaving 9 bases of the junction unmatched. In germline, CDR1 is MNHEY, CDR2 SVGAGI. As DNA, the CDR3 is TGTGCCAGCACCACTGGGACTAGCGGATTGGAGACCCAGTACTTC. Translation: CASTTGTSGLETQYF.

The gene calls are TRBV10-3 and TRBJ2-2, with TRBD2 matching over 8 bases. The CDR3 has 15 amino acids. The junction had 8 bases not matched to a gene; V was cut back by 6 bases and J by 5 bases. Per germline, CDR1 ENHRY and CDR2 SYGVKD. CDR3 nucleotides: TGTGCCATCAGGGGACTAGTAGGGGCAACCGGGGAGCTGTTTTTT. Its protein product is CAIRGLVGATGELFF.

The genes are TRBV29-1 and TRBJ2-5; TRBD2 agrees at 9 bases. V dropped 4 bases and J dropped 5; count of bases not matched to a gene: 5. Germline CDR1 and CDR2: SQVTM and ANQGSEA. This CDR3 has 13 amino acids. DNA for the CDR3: TGCAGCGTTGGCGGGGGGGGCTTGGAGACCCAGTACTTC. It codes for CSVGGGGLETQYF.

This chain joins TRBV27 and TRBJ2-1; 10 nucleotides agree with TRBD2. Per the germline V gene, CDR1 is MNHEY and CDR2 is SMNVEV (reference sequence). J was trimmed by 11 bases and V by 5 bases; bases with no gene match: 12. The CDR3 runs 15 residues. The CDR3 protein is CASSLASGRVLQQFF. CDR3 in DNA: TGTGCCAGCAGTCTTGCTAGCGGGAGAGTGTTGCAGCAGTTCTTC.

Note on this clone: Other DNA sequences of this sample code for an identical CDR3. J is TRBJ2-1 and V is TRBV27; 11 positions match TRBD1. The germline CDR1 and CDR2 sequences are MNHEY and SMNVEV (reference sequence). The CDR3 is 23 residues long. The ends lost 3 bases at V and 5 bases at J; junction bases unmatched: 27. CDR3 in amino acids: CASSFRSVPSQHQDRGRDNEQFF. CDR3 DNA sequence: TGTGCCAGCAGTTTTAGATCGGTCCCGTCACAACATCAGGACAGGGGGCGAGACAATGAGCAGTTCTTC.

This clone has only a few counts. The CDR3 region is CASSRERDYEQYF. The CDR3 bases are TGTGCCAGCAGTCGGGAGCGAGATTACGAGCAGTACTTC. The chain links TRBV6-4 to TRBJ2-7, with D maybe TRBD2 (6 bases). Germline-derived CDR1 and CDR2 are MRHNA and SNTAGT. The ends were cut back, 5 bases at V and 4 bases at J, with 12 bases in the middle. CDR3 length equals 13 residues.